One and the same sample provided the 19 T cell receptor beta chains below, sequenced in a study of blood T cell repertoires in COVID-19. Method: immunoSEQ multiplex PCR; TCRdb's copy keeps in-frame clones and lacks some. The sample has 270,000 or so clones; 80% to 90% are singletons. Sequenced material: peripheral blood. The receptors here all came from a woman younger than 45 with active or convalescent COVID-19.

The gene calls are TRBV30 and TRBJ1-5; perhaps TRBD1 as D (6 bases). Trimming cost V 0 bases and J 7 bases, with 13 bases left between them. This CDR3 contains 14 residues. Per germline, CDR1 GTSNPN and CDR2 SVGIG (reference sequence). The CDR3 sequence is CAWSVRGRGQPQHF. Written as DNA, the CDR3 is TGTGCCTGGAGTGTAAGGGGAAGGGGGCAGCCCCAGCATTTT.

This chain links TRBV6-2 or TRBV6-3 with TRBJ1-2; 8 bases match TRBD1. This CDR3 is built from 13 residues. From germline, CDR1 is MNHEY and CDR2 SVGEGT. V lost 2 bases to trimming and J lost 8 bases; unmatched junction nucleotides: 4. CDR3 sequence: CASSYIRDRGYTF. In DNA form, the CDR3 reads TGTGCCAGCAGTTACATTCGGGACAGGGGCTACACCTTC.

The J gene is TRBJ1-1, the V gene TRBV4-1; 7 nucleotides agree with TRBD1. This CDR3 comprises 14 residues. J lost 1 base, V lost 4 bases, and 3 bases had no gene match. Germline loops: CDR1 MGHRA, CDR2 YSYEKL. CDR3 sequence (DNA): TGCGCCAGCAGCCTCCGACAGGGGAACACTGAAGCTTTCTTT. Its translation: CASSLRQGNTEAFF.

The chain is built from TRBV7-9 and TRBJ1-1; tentative D call: TRBD1 (5 bases). Germline V CDR1 and CDR2: SEHNR, FQNEAQ (reference sequence). V dropped 1 base and J dropped 6 bases, with 9 bases sitting between them. CDR3 length: 13 amino acids. CDR3 DNA: TGTGCCAGCAGCTTAGACTCGGGGGCTGAAGCTTTCTTT. Residues: CASSLDSGAEAFF. Supplemented by reference TRBV7-9 and TRBJ1-1, the full variable domain reads DTGVSQNPRHKITKRGQNVTFRCDPISEHNRLYWYRQTLGQGPEFLTYFQNEAQLEKSRLLSDRFSAERPKGSFSTLEIQRTEQGDSAMYLCASSLDSGAEAFFGQGTRLTVV.

The CDR3: CASSERRFAEQFF. In DNA form, the CDR3 reads TGTGCCAGCAGTGAAAGGCGGTTCGCTGAGCAGTTCTTC. V is TRBV2 and J is TRBJ2-1; unclear D gene. In germline, CDR1 is SNHLY, CDR2 FYNNEI. The CDR3 contains 13 residues. The V gene lost 2 bases and the J gene lost 9 bases, with 11 bases spanning the gap.

The chain uses TRBV11-2 and TRBJ2-2; TRBD2 is a possible D gene (7 bases). The germline CDR1 and CDR2 sequences are SGHAT and FQNNGV. Trimming shortened V by 5 bases and J by 4 bases, and 17 bases separated the two germline ends. The CDR3 contains 16 residues. This chain's CDR3 is CASSPGGGHSTGELFF. CDR3 coding DNA: TGTGCCAGCAGCCCCGGCGGGGGCCATTCCACCGGGGAGCTGTTTTTT.

The chain joins TRBV10-1 to TRBJ2-4; possibly TRBD1 for D (6 bases). From germline, CDR1 is WNHNN and CDR2 SYGVQD (reference sequence). Trimming took off 0 bases at V and 9 bases at J, with 12 bases between the two ends. The CDR3 has 14 residues. The CDR3 here is CASSESVGAGIQYF. CDR3 nucleotide sequence: TGCGCCAGCAGTGAGTCTGTGGGGGCAGGCATTCAGTACTTC.

A few counts support this clone. This rearrangement joins TRBV9 to TRBJ1-2; D remains ambiguous. Germline CDR1 reads SGDLS; CDR2 reads YYNGEE. The CDR3 runs 14 residues. Trimming shortened V by 0 bases and J by 10 bases, and 16 bases separated the two germline ends. The chain's CDR3 is CASSVAASLEPYTF. The DNA for the CDR3 is TGTGCCAGCAGCGTAGCTGCCAGCCTAGAACCCTACACCTTC.

To note about this clone: Other nucleotide sequences from this sample produce the same CDR3. The rearrangement joins TRBV7-9 to TRBJ1-4; a weak D match, TRBD1 (5 bases). Germline assignment: CDR1 SEHNR and CDR2 FQNEAQ (reference sequence). V lost 3 bases and J lost 8, with 10 bases in between. The CDR3 is made up of 13 amino acids. The CDR3 reads CASSLGTGEKLFF. The CDR3 region has the DNA TGTGCCAGCAGCTTGGGGACTGGGGAAAAACTGTTTTTT.

The rearrangement uses TRBV20-1 and TRBJ1-5, with D perhaps TRBD1 (5 bases). Per the germline V gene, CDR1 is DFQATT and CDR2 is SNEGSKA (reference sequence). Trimming shortened V by 3 bases and J by 2 bases, and 8 bases separated the two germline ends. This CDR3 region has 13 residues. CDR3 coding DNA: TGCAGTGCTAGTGCGGGGGGCAATCAGCCCCAGCATTTT. Amino acids: CSASAGGNQPQHF.

The gene calls are TRBV6-2 or TRBV6-3 and TRBJ2-2; TRBD1 agrees at 7 bases. Germline V CDR1 and CDR2: MNHEY, SVGEGT. The V segment lost 3 bases and the J segment 4 bases; nucleotides outside the gene matches: 11. This CDR3 region has 17 residues. CDR3 DNA sequence: TGTGCCAGCAGTTATCATGTGGGGACAGTTACCACCGGGGAGCTGTTTTTT. Amino acid sequence: CASSYHVGTVTTGELFF.

This clone was recorded once. This chain uses TRBV5-1 with TRBJ1-2, with 8 bases aligning to TRBD1. CDR3 size: 14 residues. The junction had 6 bases not matched to a gene; V was cut back by 3 bases and J by 5 bases. Germline V gene sequence: CDR1 SGHRS, CDR2 YFSETQ. CDR3 DNA: TGCGCCAGCAGCTCGGACAGGGTTGCATATGGCTACACCTTC. It encodes CASSSDRVAYGYTF.

The rearrangement links TRBV3-1 (or the pseudogene TRBV3-2) to TRBJ2-7; D gene uncertain. Germline CDR1 and CDR2: LGHDT and YNNKEL (reference sequence). This CDR3 spans 14 amino acids. Trimming left V 3 bases short and J 0 bases short, with 9 bases between. CDR3 loop: CASSQNSASYEQYF. The CDR3 bases are TGTGCCAGCAGCCAGAATAGTGCCTCCTACGAGCAGTACTTC.

The V call is TRBV5-6, the J call TRBJ2-4; tentatively, D is TRBD2 (6 bases). The CDR3 spans 14 residues. The germline V gene has CDR1 SGHDT and CDR2 YYEEEE. The ends were cut back, 4 bases at V and 9 bases at J, with 17 bases in the middle. The CDR3 reads CASSPAGSWGIQYF. The CDR3, as DNA: TGTGCCAGCAGCCCCGCGGGAAGCTGGGGCATTCAGTACTTC.

V usage is TRBV6-2 or TRBV6-3 and J usage is TRBJ1-6; no clear D. V dropped 2 bases and J dropped 3 bases, with 11 bases sitting between them. Looked up from germline, CDR1 is MNHEY and CDR2 is SVGEGT. The length of the CDR3 is 16 residues. The CDR3 region is CASSYVSLNYNSPLHF. The CDR3 DNA reads as TGTGCCAGCAGTTACGTTAGTCTCAACTATAATTCACCCCTCCACTTT.

This rearrangement joins TRBV29-1 to TRBJ1-1; D might be TRBD1 (6 bases). The CDR3 loop spans 13 amino acids. Germline loops: CDR1 SQVTM, CDR2 ANQGSEA. V shed 4 bases and J shed 0 bases, with 9 bases lying between them. The CDR3 loop reads CSVGQGLNTEAFF. The CDR3 DNA follows: TGCAGCGTTGGTCAGGGGCTGAACACTGAAGCTTTCTTT.

The J gene is TRBJ2-1, the V gene TRBV27, with 11 bases aligning to TRBD1. Germline assignment: CDR1 MNHEY and CDR2 SMNVEV (reference sequence). The CDR3 length is 15 residues. With 7 bases clipped from V and 1 base from J, the junction kept 3 bases outside the gene matches. In DNA, the CDR3 is TGTGCCAGCACAGGACAGGGGGCGTCCTACAATGAGCAGTTCTTC. It codes for CASTGQGASYNEQFF.

This clone appeared a single time. The chain recombines TRBV7-2 with TRBJ2-3; the D gene is possibly TRBD2 (7 bases). CDR3 length: 16 amino acids. The germline V gene encodes CDR1 SGHTA and CDR2 FQGNSA. V gave up 1 base and J gave up 0 bases, with 11 bases separating them. CDR3 sequence reads: CASSLDGGLSTDTQYF. CDR3 DNA: TGTGCCAGCAGCTTAGACGGGGGGCTTAGCACAGATACGCAGTATTTT.

The chain is built from TRBV5-1 and TRBJ1-3; TRBD1 aligns across 8 bases. The CDR3 spans 17 residues. Germline lookup yields CDR1 SGHRS and CDR2 YFSETQ. With 1 base clipped from V and 3 bases from J, the junction kept 9 bases outside the gene matches. This CDR3 is CASSLFLTGGIGNTIYF. CDR3 nucleotides: TGCGCCAGCAGCTTGTTTCTCACAGGGGGTATTGGAAACACCATATATTTT.